These 15 T cell receptor beta chains originate from one sample sequenced in a study of blood T cell repertoires in COVID-19. Using immunoSEQ multiplex PCR, the repertoire was profiled, and TCRdb retains in-frame clones only, with some absent. Counted here are around 180,000 clones, roughly 88% occurring once; the ten biggest clones make up roughly 9.8%. Sequencing input: peripheral blood. These receptors were collected from an elderly woman with acute or convalescent COVID-19.

V and J are TRBV6-1 and TRBJ1-2; D might be TRBD1 (5 bases). Germline V gives CDR1 MNHNS, CDR2 SASEGT. V was clipped by 5 bases and J by 4 bases, with 11 bases between them. The CDR3 length is 13 residues. The CDR3 here is CASSSVGAYGYTF. The CDR3 region has the DNA TGTGCCAGCAGTTCAGTAGGGGCCTATGGCTACACCTTC.

CDR3 region: CASSFRTGATEAFF. The CDR3 DNA is TGTGCCAGCAGTTTTCGGACAGGGGCCACTGAAGCTTTCTTT. The V call is TRBV6-6, the J call TRBJ1-1; 9 bases map to TRBD1. Germline CDR1 MNHNY, CDR2 SVGAGI (reference sequence). V lost 4 bases, J lost 4 bases, and 4 bases stayed unmatched. This CDR3 is built from 14 residues.

The J gene is TRBJ1-2, the V gene TRBV3-1 (or the pseudogene TRBV3-2), with 7 bases identical to TRBD1. Germline trimming cut 1 base from V and 4 bases from J; bases unmatched to any gene: 3. CDR3 length: 14 amino acids. Germline loops: CDR1 LGHDT, CDR2 YNNKEL (reference sequence). The CDR3 nucleotides read TGTGCCAGCAGCCAAGTACGACAGGGCTATGGCTACACCTTC. Amino acids: CASSQVRQGYGYTF.

This chain connects TRBV12-2 to TRBJ1-1; the table's D call, TRBD1, has no DNA check behind it. TRBV12-2 is a recognized pseudogene. The CDR3 has 16 residues. The chain's CDR3 is CASRFPRRTGGAEAFF. In nucleotides, the CDR3 is TGTGCAAGTCGCTTCCCCCGTCGTACAGGGGGCGCTGAAGCTTTCTTT.

This clone was picked up a small number of times. The CDR3 is CASSEPGVAPNTIYF. The CDR3 bases are TGTGCCAGCAGTGAGCCGGGAGTGGCACCAAACACCATATATTTT. This chain joins TRBV6-1 and TRBJ1-3; no firm D call. Per germline, CDR1 MNHNS and CDR2 SASEGT. This CDR3 is 15 amino acids long. The V end lost 3 bases, the J end lost 6 bases, and 15 bases lay between the germline ends.

This chain joins TRBV2 and TRBJ1-1, with a tentative D call TRBD1 (5 bases). The CDR3 consists of 13 residues. The germline V and J ends were trimmed by 7 bases and 4 bases, with 13 bases remaining between them. Germline lookup yields CDR1 SNHLY and CDR2 FYNNEI. The CDR3 region is CASILTGFTEAFF. CDR3 DNA sequence: TGTGCCAGCATTCTTACAGGTTTCACTGAAGCTTTCTTT.

CDR3 sequence reads: CSVGSGVGTEAFF. The CDR3, as DNA: TGCAGCGTTGGCTCAGGGGTAGGCACTGAAGCTTTCTTT. The rearrangement links TRBV29-1 to TRBJ1-1; TRBD1 might be the D (6 bases). In germline, CDR1 is SQVTM, CDR2 ANQGSEA. V was pared by 4 bases and J by 4 bases, with 13 bases between. There are 13 residues in the CDR3.

This rearrangement joins TRBV5-8 to TRBJ2-3; the D gene is possibly TRBD1 (7 bases). Germline loops: CDR1 SGHTS, CDR2 YDEGEE. The CDR3 is made up of 17 amino acids. V was shortened by 3 bases and J by 3 bases, with 20 bases between the two germline ends. Written as DNA, the CDR3 is TGTGCCAGCAGCTCAAGCCCCAGGGGGGTAGCAACAGATACGCAGTATTTT. As protein: CASSSSPRGVATDTQYF. The full variable domain, rest sourced from reference TRBV5-8 and TRBJ2-3, is EAGVTQSPTHLIKTRGQQATLRCSPISGHTSVYWYQQALGLGLQFLLWYDEGEERNRGNFPPRFSGRQFPNYSSELNVNALELEDSALYLCASSSSPRGVATDTQYFGPGTRLTVL.

V is TRBV18 and J is TRBJ1-1; D is ambiguous. Germline lookup yields CDR1 KGHSH and CDR2 LQKENI. The CDR3 is 13 amino acids. V lost 3 bases and J 3 bases, leaving 8 bases between the germline ends. This CDR3 is CASSPPQDTEAFF. For the CDR3, the DNA is TGTGCCAGCTCACCCCCCCAGGACACTGAAGCTTTCTTT.

This chain's CDR3 is CASSFGQRTDTQYF. Here the CDR3 DNA reads TGTGCCAGCAGCTTCGGACAGCGCACAGATACGCAGTATTTT. The chain links TRBV5-5 to TRBJ2-3, with D possibly being TRBD1 (6 bases). Trimming took off 2 bases at V and 1 base at J, with 8 bases between the two ends. CDR1 is SGHKS, CDR2 YYEKEE, per germline (reference sequence). CDR3 length: 14 residues.

CDR3 bases: TGTGCCAGCAGCCCAGGGGGCAGTTTGAACACTGAAGCTTTCTTT. It translates to CASSPGGSLNTEAFF. This sequence joins TRBV5-4 and TRBJ1-1, with 8 bases lining up with TRBD1. V was pared by 4 bases and J by 0 bases, with 5 bases of the junction left unmatched. CDR1 is SGHNT, CDR2 YYREEE, per germline (reference sequence). CDR3 size: 15 residues.

The V and J genes are TRBV9 and TRBJ1-2; possibly TRBD1 for D (5 bases). Germline V CDR1 and CDR2: SGDLS, YYNGEE. V lost 4 bases to trimming and J lost 1 base, with 11 bases between them. The CDR3 totals 14 residues. CDR3 region: CASSPGRGNYGYTF. In DNA form, the CDR3 reads TGTGCCAGCAGCCCAGGGCGGGGTAACTATGGCTACACCTTC.

This clone occurred once. This chain joins TRBV19 and TRBJ1-4; 9 bases map to TRBD1. V dropped 4 bases and J dropped 4; count of bases not matched to a gene: 4. This CDR3 spans 15 amino acids. Germline values: CDR1 LNHDA, CDR2 SQIVND (reference sequence). In DNA, the CDR3 is TGTGCCAGTAGTAGGACAGGGGTACTTAATGAAAAACTGTTTTTT. It is translated as CASSRTGVLNEKLFF.

The chain employs TRBV7-7 and TRBJ1-4; D gene uncertain. V was cut by 2 bases and J by 6 bases, with 7 bases left in between. CDR1 and CDR2 from the germline V gene are SSHAT and FNYEAQ (reference sequence). The CDR3 is 13 amino acids. CDR3 residues: CASSLTPDEKLFF. The DNA for the CDR3 is TGTGCCAGCAGCTTAACCCCGGATGAAAAACTGTTTTTT.

The V and J genes are TRBV18 and TRBJ2-5; perhaps TRBD1 as D (6 bases). This CDR3 has 15 residues. Germline lookup yields CDR1 KGHSH and CDR2 LQKENI. Trimming took off 5 bases at V and 1 base at J, with 14 bases between the two ends. CDR3 coding DNA: TGTGCCAGCTCAATAAAGGACAGAACCCAAGAGACCCAGTACTTC. Translation gives CASSIKDRTQETQYF. Full variable domain (outside the CDR3, taken from reference TRBV18 and TRBJ2-5): NAGVMQNPRHLVRRRGQEARLRCSPMKGHSHVYWYRQLPEEGLKFMVYLQKENIIDESGMPKERFSAEFPKEGPSILRIQQVVRGDSAAYFCASSIKDRTQETQYFGPGTRLLVL.